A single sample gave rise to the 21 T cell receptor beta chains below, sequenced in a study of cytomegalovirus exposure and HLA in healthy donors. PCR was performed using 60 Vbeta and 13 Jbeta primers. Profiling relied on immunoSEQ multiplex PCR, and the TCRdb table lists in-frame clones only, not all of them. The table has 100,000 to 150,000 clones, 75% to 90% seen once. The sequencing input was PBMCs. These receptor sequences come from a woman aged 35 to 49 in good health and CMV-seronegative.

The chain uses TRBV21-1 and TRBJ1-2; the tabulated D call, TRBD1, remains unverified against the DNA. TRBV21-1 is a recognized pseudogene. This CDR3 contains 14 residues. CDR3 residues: CASSKVTQGYGYTF. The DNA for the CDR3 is TGTGCCAGCAGCAAAGTAACCCAGGGATATGGCTACACCTTC.

The CDR3 protein is CASSLSGELTDTQYF. In nucleotides, the CDR3 is TGTGCCAGCAGTTTATCTGGAGAGCTCACAGATACGCAGTATTTT. The chain recombines TRBV27 with TRBJ2-3; D ambiguous. Trimming stripped 0 bases from V and 2 bases from J, with 9 bases between. Germline CDR1 MNHEY, CDR2 SMNVEV (reference sequence). The CDR3 contains 15 residues.

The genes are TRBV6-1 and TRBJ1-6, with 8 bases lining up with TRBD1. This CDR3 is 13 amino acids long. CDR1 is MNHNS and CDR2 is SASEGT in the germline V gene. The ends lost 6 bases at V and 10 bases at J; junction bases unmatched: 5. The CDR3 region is CASRTGEESPLHF. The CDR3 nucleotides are TGTGCCAGCAGGACAGGGGAAGAATCACCCCTCCACTTT.

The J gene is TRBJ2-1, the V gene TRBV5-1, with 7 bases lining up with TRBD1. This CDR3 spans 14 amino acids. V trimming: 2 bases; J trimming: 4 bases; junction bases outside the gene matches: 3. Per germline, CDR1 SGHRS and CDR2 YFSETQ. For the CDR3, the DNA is TGCGCCAGCAGCTTCGGACAGGAGTACAATGAGCAGTTCTTC. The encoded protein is CASSFGQEYNEQFF.

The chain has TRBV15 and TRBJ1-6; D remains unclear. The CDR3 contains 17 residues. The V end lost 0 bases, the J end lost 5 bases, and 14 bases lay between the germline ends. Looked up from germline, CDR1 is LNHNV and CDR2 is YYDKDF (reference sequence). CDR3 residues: CATSREVPGQNNSPLHF. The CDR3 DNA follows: TGTGCCACCAGCAGAGAGGTCCCAGGCCAGAATAATTCACCCCTCCACTTT.

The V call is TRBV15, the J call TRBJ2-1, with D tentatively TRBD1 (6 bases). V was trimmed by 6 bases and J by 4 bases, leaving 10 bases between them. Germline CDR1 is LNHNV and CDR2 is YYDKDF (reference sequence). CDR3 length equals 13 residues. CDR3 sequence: CATSQGPYNEQFF. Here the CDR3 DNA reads TGTGCCACCAGTCAGGGGCCGTACAATGAGCAGTTCTTC.

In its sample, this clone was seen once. For the CDR3, the DNA is TGTGCCAGCAGCCCTGGGGGGGTCTACGAGCAGTACTTC. Translation gives CASSPGGVYEQYF. The J gene is TRBJ2-7, the V gene TRBV11-2; 7 bases align to TRBD2. V gave up 5 bases and J gave up 3 bases; unmatched junction bases: 4. This CDR3 has 13 amino acids. CDR1 SGHAT and CDR2 FQNNGV come from the germline V gene.

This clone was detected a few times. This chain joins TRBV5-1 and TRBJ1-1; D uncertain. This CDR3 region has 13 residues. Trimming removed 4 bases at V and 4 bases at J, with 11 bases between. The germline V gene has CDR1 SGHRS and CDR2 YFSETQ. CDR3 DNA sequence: TGCGCCAGCAGCCCCGACATTACCACTGAAGCTTTCTTT. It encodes CASSPDITTEAFF.

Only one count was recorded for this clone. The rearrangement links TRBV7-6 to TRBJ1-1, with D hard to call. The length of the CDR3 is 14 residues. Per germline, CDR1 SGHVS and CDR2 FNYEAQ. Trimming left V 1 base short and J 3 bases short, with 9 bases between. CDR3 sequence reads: CASSLVPGDTEAFF. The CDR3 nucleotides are TGTGCCAGCAGCTTAGTCCCCGGGGACACTGAAGCTTTCTTT.

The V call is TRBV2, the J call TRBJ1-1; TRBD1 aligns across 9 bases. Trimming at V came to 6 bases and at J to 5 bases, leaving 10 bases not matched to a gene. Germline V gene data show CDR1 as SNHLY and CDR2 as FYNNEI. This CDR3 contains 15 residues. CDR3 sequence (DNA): TGTGCCAGCAGCACCTCCACAGGGGGCACGACTGAAGCTTTCTTT. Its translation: CASSTSTGGTTEAFF.

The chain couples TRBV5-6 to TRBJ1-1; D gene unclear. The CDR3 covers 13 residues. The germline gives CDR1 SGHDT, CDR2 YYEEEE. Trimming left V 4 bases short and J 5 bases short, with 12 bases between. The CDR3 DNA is TGTGCCAGCAGCCCCGGGGTAGGGACTGAAGCTTTCTTT. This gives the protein CASSPGVGTEAFF. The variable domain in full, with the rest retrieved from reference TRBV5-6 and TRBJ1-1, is DAGVTQSPTHLIKTRGQQVTLRCSPKSGHDTVSWYQQALGQGPQFIFQYYEEEERQRGNFPDRFSGHQFPNYSSELNVNALLLGDSALYLCASSPGVGTEAFFGQGTRLTVV.

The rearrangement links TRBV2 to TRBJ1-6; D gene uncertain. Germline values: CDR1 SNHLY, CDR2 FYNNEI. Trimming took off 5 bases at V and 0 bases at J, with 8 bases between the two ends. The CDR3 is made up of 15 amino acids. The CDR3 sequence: CASSSRSSYNSPLHF. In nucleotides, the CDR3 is TGTGCCAGCAGTTCTAGGAGCTCCTATAATTCACCCCTCCACTTT.

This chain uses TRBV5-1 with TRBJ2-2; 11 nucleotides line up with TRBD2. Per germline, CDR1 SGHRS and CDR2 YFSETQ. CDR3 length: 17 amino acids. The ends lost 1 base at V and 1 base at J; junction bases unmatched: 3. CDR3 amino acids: CASSLILAGGNTGELFF. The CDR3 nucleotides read TGCGCCAGCAGCTTGATCCTAGCGGGAGGGAACACCGGGGAGCTGTTTTTT.

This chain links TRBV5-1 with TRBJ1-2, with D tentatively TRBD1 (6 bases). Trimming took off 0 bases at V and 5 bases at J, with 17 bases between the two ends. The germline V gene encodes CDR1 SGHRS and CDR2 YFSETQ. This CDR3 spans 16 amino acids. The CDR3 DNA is TGCGCCAGCAGCTTGGCGGCGGGGGGCGCTTGGTATGGCTACACCTTC. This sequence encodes CASSLAAGGAWYGYTF.

The CDR3 nucleotides are TGCGCCAGCAGCCTGGGACAGGGTCGTGAAAAACTGTTTTTT. It is translated as CASSLGQGREKLFF. This chain uses TRBV5-1 with TRBJ1-4; 9 bases map to TRBD1. With 4 bases clipped from V and 7 bases from J, the junction kept 5 bases outside the gene matches. Germline CDR1 is SGHRS and CDR2 is YFSETQ. The CDR3 has 14 residues.

The chain's CDR3 is CASTQGTVYEQYF. The CDR3 DNA reads TGTGCCAGCACCCAAGGGACAGTTTACGAGCAGTACTTC. The chain joins TRBV6-6 to TRBJ2-7, with TRBD1 matching over 7 bases. The length of the CDR3 is 13 residues. The V and J ends lost 7 bases and 4 bases, in that order; junction bases with no gene match: 7. The germline gives CDR1 MNHNY, CDR2 SVGAGI (reference sequence).

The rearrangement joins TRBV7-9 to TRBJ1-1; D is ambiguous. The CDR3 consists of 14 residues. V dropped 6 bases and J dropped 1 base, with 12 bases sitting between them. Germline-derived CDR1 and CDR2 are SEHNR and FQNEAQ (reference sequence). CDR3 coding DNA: TGTGCCAGCAGACTAATCACGGGGAACACTGAAGCTTTCTTT. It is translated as CASRLITGNTEAFF.

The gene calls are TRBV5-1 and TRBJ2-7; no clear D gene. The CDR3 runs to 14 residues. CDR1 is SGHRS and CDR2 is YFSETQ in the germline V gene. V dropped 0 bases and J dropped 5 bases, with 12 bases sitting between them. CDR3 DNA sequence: TGCGCCAGCAGCTTGGTACTCGTTTCCCACGAGCAGTACTTC. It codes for CASSLVLVSHEQYF.

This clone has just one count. In DNA form, the CDR3 reads TGTGCCAGCAGCAAAGTGACAAACAGCTCTGGAAACACCATATATTTT. Amino acids: CASSKVTNSSGNTIYF. The chain joins TRBV21-1 to TRBJ1-3; no DNA check was done on the table's D call, TRBD1. TRBV21-1 is a pseudogene segment. This CDR3 region has 16 residues.

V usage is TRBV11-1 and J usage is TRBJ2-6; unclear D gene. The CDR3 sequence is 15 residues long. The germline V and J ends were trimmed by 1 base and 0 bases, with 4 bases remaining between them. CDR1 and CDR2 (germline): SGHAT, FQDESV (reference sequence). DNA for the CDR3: TGTGCCAGCAGCTTAGTAATCTCTGGGGCCAACGTCCTGACTTTC. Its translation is CASSLVISGANVLTF.

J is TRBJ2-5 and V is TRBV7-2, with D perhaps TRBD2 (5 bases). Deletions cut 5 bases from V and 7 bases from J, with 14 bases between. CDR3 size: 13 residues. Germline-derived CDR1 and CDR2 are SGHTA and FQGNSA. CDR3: CASSAEPRGTQYF. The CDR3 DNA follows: TGTGCCAGCAGCGCCGAGCCTCGGGGGACCCAGTACTTC.